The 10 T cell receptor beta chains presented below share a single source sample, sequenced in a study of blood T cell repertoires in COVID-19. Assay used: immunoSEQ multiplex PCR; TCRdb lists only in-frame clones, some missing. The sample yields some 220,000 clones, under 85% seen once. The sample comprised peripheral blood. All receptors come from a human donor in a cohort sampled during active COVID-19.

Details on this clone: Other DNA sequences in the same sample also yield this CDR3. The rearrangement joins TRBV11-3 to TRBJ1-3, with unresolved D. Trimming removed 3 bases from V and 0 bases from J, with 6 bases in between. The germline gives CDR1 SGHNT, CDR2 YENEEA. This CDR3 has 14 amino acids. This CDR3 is CASSLGSSGNTIYF. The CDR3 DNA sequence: TGTGCCAGCAGCTTGGGCAGCTCTGGAAACACCATATATTTT. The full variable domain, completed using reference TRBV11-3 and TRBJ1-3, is EAGVVQSPRYKIIEKKQPVAFWCNPISGHNTLYWYLQNLGQGPELLIRYENEEAVDDSQLPKDRFSAERLKGVDSTLKIQPAELGDSAVYLCASSLGSSGNTIYFGEGSWLTVV.

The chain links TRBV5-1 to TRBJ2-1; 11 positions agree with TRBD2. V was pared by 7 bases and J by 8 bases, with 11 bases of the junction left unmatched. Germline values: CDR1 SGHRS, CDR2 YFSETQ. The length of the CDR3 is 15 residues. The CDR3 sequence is CASGQLAGGADEQFF. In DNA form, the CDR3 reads TGCGCCAGCGGCCAGCTAGCGGGAGGCGCGGATGAGCAGTTCTTC. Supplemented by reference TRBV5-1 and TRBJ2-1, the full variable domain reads KAGVTQTPRYLIKTRGQQVTLSCSPISGHRSVSWYQQTPGQGLQFLFEYFSETQRNKGNFPGRFSGRQFSNSRSEMNVSTLELGDSALYLCASGQLAGGADEQFFGPGTRLTVL.

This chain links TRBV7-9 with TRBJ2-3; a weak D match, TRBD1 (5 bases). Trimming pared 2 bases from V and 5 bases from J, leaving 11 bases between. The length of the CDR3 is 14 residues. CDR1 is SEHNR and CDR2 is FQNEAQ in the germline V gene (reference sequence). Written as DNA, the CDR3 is TGTGCCAGCAGCTTAACCGAGACAGTAGATACGCAGTATTTT. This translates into CASSLTETVDTQYF.

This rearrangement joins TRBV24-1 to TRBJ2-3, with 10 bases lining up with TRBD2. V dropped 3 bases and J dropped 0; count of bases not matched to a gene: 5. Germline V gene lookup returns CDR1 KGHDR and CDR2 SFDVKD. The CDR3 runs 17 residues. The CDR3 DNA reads TGTGCCACCAGTGATCTAGAAGCGGGAGGGAGCACAGATACGCAGTATTTT. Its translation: CATSDLEAGGSTDTQYF.

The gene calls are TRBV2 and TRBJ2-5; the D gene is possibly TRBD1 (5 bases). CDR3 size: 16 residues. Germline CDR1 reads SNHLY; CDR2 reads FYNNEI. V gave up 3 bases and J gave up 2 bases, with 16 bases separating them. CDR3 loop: CASSDSPGILQETQYF. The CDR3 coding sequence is TGTGCCAGCAGTGATAGTCCAGGGATCCTTCAAGAGACCCAGTACTTC. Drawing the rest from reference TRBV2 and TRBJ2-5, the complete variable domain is EPEVTQTPSHQVTQMGQEVILRCVPISNHLYFYWYRQILGQKVEFLVSFYNNEISEKSEIFDDQFSVERPDGSNFTLKIRSTKLEDSAMYFCASSDSPGILQETQYFGPGTRLLVL.

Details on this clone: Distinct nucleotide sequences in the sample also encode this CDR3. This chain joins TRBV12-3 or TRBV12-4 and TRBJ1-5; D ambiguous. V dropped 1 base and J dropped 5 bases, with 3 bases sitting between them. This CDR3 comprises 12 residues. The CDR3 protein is CASSLGDQPQHF. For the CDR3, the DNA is TGTGCCAGCAGTTTAGGAGATCAGCCCCAGCATTTT.

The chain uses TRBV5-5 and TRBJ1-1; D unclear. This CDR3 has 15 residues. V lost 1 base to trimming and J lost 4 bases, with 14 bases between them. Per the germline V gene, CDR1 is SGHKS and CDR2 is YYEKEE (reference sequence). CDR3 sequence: CASSLYEGSTTEAFF. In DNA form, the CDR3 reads TGTGCCAGCAGCTTGTATGAGGGATCCACCACTGAAGCTTTCTTT.

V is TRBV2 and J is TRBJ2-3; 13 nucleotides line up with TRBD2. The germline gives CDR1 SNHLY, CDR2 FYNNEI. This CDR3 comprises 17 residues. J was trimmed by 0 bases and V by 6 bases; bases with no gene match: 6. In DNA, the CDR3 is TGTGCCAGCAGGAGGGGGACTAGCGGGATTAGCACAGATACGCAGTATTTT. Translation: CASRRGTSGISTDTQYF.

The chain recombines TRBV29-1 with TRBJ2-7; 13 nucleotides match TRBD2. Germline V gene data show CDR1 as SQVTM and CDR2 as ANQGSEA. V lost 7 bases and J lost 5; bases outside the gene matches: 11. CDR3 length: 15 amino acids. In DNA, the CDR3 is TGCAGCGCTGCCACGACTACTAGCGGGGGGGACGAGCAGTACTTC. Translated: CSAATTTSGGDEQYF.

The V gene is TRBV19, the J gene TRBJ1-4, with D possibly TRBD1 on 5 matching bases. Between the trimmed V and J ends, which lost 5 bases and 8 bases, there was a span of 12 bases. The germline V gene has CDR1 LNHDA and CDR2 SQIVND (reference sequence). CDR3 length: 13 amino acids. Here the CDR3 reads CASSQQWGEKLFF. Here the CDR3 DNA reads TGTGCCAGTAGTCAGCAGTGGGGCGAAAAACTGTTTTTT. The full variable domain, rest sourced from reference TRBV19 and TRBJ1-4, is DGGITQSPKYLFRKEGQNVTLSCEQNLNHDAMYWYRQDPGQGLRLIYYSQIVNDFQKGDIAEGYSVSREKKESFPLTVTSAQKNPTAFYLCASSQQWGEKLFFGSGTQLSVL.